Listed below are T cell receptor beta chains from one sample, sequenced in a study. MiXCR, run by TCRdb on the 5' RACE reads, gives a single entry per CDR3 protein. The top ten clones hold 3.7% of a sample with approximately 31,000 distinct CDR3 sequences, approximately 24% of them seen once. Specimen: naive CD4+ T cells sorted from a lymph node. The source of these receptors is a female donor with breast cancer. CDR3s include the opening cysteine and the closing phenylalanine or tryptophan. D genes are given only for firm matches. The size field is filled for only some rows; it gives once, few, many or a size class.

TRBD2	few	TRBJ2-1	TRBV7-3	CASRRIRLAHSSYNEQFF	TGTGCCAGCAGGAGGATTAGACTAGCCCACAGCTCCTACAATGAGCAGTTCTTC
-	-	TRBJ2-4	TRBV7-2	CASSFVSPIENIQYF	TGTGCCAGCAGCTTCGTCTCTCCAATTGAAAACATTCAGTACTTC
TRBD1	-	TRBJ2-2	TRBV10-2	CASSGILTGQYTGELFF	TGCGCCAGCAGTGGAATACTTACGGGACAGTACACCGGGGAGCTGTTTTTT
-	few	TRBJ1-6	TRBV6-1	CASSPMVRGANSPLHF	TGTGCCAGCAGTCCTATGGTCCGGGGCGCAAATTCACCCCTCCACTTT
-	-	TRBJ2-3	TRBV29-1	CSDLPGSDTQYF	TGCAGCGACCTTCCCGGGAGCGATACGCAGTATTTT
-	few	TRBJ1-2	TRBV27	CASSSGRAYGYTF	TGTGCCAGCAGTTCCGGACGGGCCTATGGCTACACCTTC
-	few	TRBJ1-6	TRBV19	CASKNGGPDSPLHF	TGTGCCAGTAAAAACGGGGGGCCGGATTCACCCCTCCACTTT
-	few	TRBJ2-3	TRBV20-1	CSVLIPVVSPTDTQYF	TGCAGTGTCTTGATTCCGGTGGTCTCTCCCACAGATACGCAGTATTTT
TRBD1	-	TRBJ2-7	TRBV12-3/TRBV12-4	CASRRQGLSYEQYF	TGTGCCAGCAGGCGACAGGGGCTATCCTACGAGCAGTACTTC
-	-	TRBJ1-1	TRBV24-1	CATRRVGETEAFF	TGTGCCACCAGAAGAGTGGGGGAGACTGAAGCTTTCTTT
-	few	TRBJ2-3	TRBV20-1	CSARGGGTYTDTQYF	TGCAGTGCTAGAGGAGGTGGAACCTACACAGATACGCAGTATTTT
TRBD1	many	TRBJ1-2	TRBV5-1	CASSLGRGNYGYTF	TGCGCCAGCAGCTTGGGCAGGGGGAACTATGGCTACACCTTC
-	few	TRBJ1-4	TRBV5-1	CASSSLEGLAEKLFF	TGCGCCAGCAGCTCCCTCGAAGGGCTCGCGGAAAAACTGTTTTTT
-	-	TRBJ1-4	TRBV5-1	CASRSSTGLHEKLFF	TGCGCCAGCAGGTCAAGCACCGGGCTTCATGAAAAACTGTTTTTT
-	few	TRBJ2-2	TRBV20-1	CSARPRQSTGELFF	TGCAGTGCTAGACCTCGACAGAGCACCGGGGAGCTGTTTTTT
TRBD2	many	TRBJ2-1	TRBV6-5	CASSYALAETPQYNEQFF	TGTGCCAGCAGTTACGCTCTAGCGGAAACCCCACAATACAATGAGCAGTTCTTC
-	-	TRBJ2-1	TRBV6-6	CASSYVGDEQFF	TGTGCCAGCAGTTATGTTGGCGATGAGCAGTTCTTC
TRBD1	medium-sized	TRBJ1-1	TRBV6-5	CASSRDRDMNTEAFF	TGTGCCAGCAGCCGGGACAGGGACATGAACACTGAAGCTTTCTTT
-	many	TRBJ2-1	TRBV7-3	CASSLGRGLYNEQFF	TGTGCCAGCAGCCTTGGGCGGGGACTCTACAATGAGCAGTTCTTC
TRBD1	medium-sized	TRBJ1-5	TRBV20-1	CSARPGQGRYQPQHF	TGCAGTGCCCGCCCGGGACAGGGGAGATATCAGCCCCAGCATTTT
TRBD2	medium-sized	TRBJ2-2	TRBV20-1	CSAHDSGSAGELFF	TGCAGTGCACATGACAGCGGGAGCGCCGGGGAGCTGTTTTTT
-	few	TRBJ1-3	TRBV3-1	CASSHFLNTIYF	TGTGCCAGCAGCCATTTCCTGAACACCATATATTTT
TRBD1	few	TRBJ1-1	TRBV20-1	CSAPTTGVGTEAFF	TGCAGTGCCCCTACTACAGGGGTTGGCACTGAAGCTTTCTTT
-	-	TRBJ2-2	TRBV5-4	CASSLRATAGELFF	TGTGCCAGCAGCTTGAGGGCTACGGCCGGGGAGCTGTTTTTT
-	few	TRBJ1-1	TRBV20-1	CSTTRGNTEAFF	TGCAGTACAACACGGGGGAACACTGAAGCTTTCTTT
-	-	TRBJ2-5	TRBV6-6	CASTHGASRQETQYF	TGTGCCAGCACCCACGGGGCTAGCAGACAAGAGACCCAGTACTTC